The 18 T cell receptor beta chains presented below share a single source sample, sequenced in a study of vaccination and CD4 T cells after COVID-19 (dated by TCRdb to the early 2020s). What this sample's time point label stands for: late sampling 161 to 241 days after vaccination in a few convalescent patients. Library preparation was by PCR. The instrument given in TCRdb is Illumina iSeq 100. Through fastp at Q25 and MiXCR, TCRdb rebuilt clones from the public reads, retaining in-frame beta chains. CDR3 protein sequences are deduplicated, and each keeps its most common genes and DNA. The sample table shows roughly 31,000 distinct CDR3 sequences, and 49% are seen once. The top ten clones comprise approximately 6% of the sample. Sequencing was performed on CD4+ T cells from blood, taken about 7 months after SARS-CoV-2 vaccination. These receptors came from a human donor who had recovered from COVID-19.

In nucleotides, the CDR3 is TGTGCCAGCAGCTCGCGGGCAACCTCTGGAAACACCATATATTTT. This gives the protein CASSSRATSGNTIYF. V is TRBV7-2 and J is TRBJ1-3; no reliable D call. CDR1 is SGHTA and CDR2 is FQGNSA in the germline V gene. V was clipped by 4 bases and J by 0 bases, with 10 bases between them. The CDR3 is made up of 15 amino acids.

The chain joins TRBV4-1 to TRBJ1-2; D is uncertain. Germline V gene data show CDR1 as MGHRA and CDR2 as YSYEKL. The CDR3 covers 16 residues. With 0 bases removed from V and 5 bases from J, the gap between germline ends came to 16 bases. The DNA of the CDR3 is TGCGCCAGCAGCCAAGATACGGCGGCTACGGGTTATGGCTACACCTTC. This translates into CASSQDTAATGYGYTF.

J is TRBJ2-5 and V is TRBV19; 8 nucleotides agree with TRBD1. The CDR3 spans 13 residues. V lost 5 bases, J lost 5 bases, and 4 bases stayed unmatched. Germline CDR1 is LNHDA and CDR2 is SQIVND (reference sequence). The chain's CDR3 is CASSRTGWETQYF. CDR3 coding DNA: TGTGCCAGTAGTCGGACAGGGTGGGAGACCCAGTACTTC.

This clonotype was detected a few times. The CDR3 DNA reads as TGTGCCAGCAGTGAAGGGGGCTCTGGGGCCAACGTCCTGACTTTC. Its translation is CASSEGGSGANVLTF. The rearrangement joins TRBV6-1 to TRBJ2-6; D ambiguous. CDR3 size: 15 residues. Germline-derived CDR1 and CDR2 are MNHNS and SASEGT. V was clipped by 1 base and J by 0 bases, with 4 bases between them.

V is TRBV19 and J is TRBJ2-3; D is perhaps TRBD1 or TRBD2 (5 bases each). The V end was cut by 4 bases, the J end by 5 bases, with 13 bases between. The length of the CDR3 is 14 residues. CDR1 LNHDA and CDR2 SQIVND come from the germline V gene (reference sequence). This CDR3 is CASSRGILGDTQYF. CDR3 DNA: TGTGCCAGTAGTAGGGGGATTTTGGGAGATACGCAGTATTTT. Using reference TRBV19 and TRBJ2-3 for the parts outside the CDR3, the full variable domain is DGGITQSPKYLFRKEGQNVTLSCEQNLNHDAMYWYRQDPGQGLRLIYYSQIVNDFQKGDIAEGYSVSREKKESFPLTVTSAQKNPTAFYLCASSRGILGDTQYFGPGTRLTVL.

CDR3: CASSIVGGGTEAFF. The CDR3 nucleotides read TGTGCCAGTAGTATAGTGGGGGGAGGCACTGAAGCTTTCTTT. The chain employs TRBV19 and TRBJ1-1; D perhaps matches TRBD1 (5 bases). V lost 1 base, J lost 4 bases, and 10 bases lay in between. Germline V gene data show CDR1 as LNHDA and CDR2 as SQIVND (reference sequence). The CDR3 has 14 amino acids.

This clonotype was recorded only once. The rearrangement joins TRBV7-9 to TRBJ2-2; 7 bases match TRBD2. This CDR3 has 15 amino acids. The V gene's germline CDR1 is SEHNR and CDR2 FQNEAQ (reference sequence). V lost 6 bases to trimming and J lost 5 bases; unmatched junction nucleotides: 9. The CDR3, as DNA: TGTGCCAGCAGTTATACGTTGGGGGGGACCGGGGAGCTGTTTTTT. Residues: CASSYTLGGTGELFF. Supplemented by reference TRBV7-9 and TRBJ2-2, the full variable domain reads DTGVSQNPRHKITKRGQNVTFRCDPISEHNRLYWYRQTLGQGPEFLTYFQNEAQLEKSRLLSDRFSAERPKGSFSTLEIQRTEQGDSAMYLCASSYTLGGTGELFFGEGSRLTVL.

The chain carries TRBV6-2 or TRBV6-3 and TRBJ2-7; TRBD2 might be the D (6 bases). Germline lookup yields CDR1 MNHEY and CDR2 SVGEGT. With 5 bases removed from V and 2 bases from J, the gap between germline ends came to 10 bases. This CDR3 has 13 residues. The CDR3 nucleotides read TGTGCCAGCAGTCCCGGGGGAACCTACGAGCAGTACTTC. Translation gives CASSPGGTYEQYF.

A remark on this clonotype: It is unclear where the CDR3 begins or ends on the DNA, so no DNA is shown, and the CDR3 is as TCRdb lists it. The genes are TRBV10-1 and TRBJ2-1; TRBD1, the table's D call, lacks a check against the DNA. The CDR3 numbers 13 amino acids, ends counted. In germline, CDR1 is WNHNN, CDR2 SYGVQD (reference sequence). The CDR3 sequence: CVGGGSSYNEQLF.

The CDR3 region is CASSEAYTQYF. CDR3 coding DNA: TGTGCCAGCAGTGAGGCGTATACGCAGTATTTT. The chain joins TRBV6-1 to TRBJ2-3, with no clear D. Trimming took off 3 bases at V and 7 bases at J, with 5 bases between the two ends. The CDR3 has 11 residues. Germline CDR1 is MNHNS and CDR2 is SASEGT.

The rearrangement joins TRBV6-5 to TRBJ2-3; 15 bases align to TRBD2. Germline V CDR1 and CDR2: MNHEY, SVGAGI. Losses at the gene ends were 4 bases for V and 9 bases for J; bases not matched to a gene: 5. The CDR3 contains 15 residues. The CDR3 bases are TGTGCCAGCAGTTGGACTAGCGGGGGGGTAGGGACGCAGTATTTT. Amino acids: CASSWTSGGVGTQYF.

A few counts support this clonotype. V and J are TRBV2 and TRBJ1-1; D gene unclear. Germline CDR1 is SNHLY and CDR2 is FYNNEI. V was shortened by 6 bases and J by 1 base, with 15 bases between the two germline ends. The CDR3 is 15 residues long. DNA for the CDR3: TGTGCCAGCAGGGCAGGCAGCCAGCGGAACACTGAAGCTTTCTTT. The encoded protein is CASRAGSQRNTEAFF.

In its sample, this clonotype was seen a few times. This chain joins TRBV15 and TRBJ1-5, with D possibly matching TRBD1 (5 bases). V lost 3 bases to trimming and J lost 4 bases, with 10 bases between them. Germline values: CDR1 LNHNV, CDR2 YYDKDF (reference sequence). The CDR3 is made up of 14 amino acids. This CDR3 is CATSRAQGNQPQHF. For the CDR3, the DNA is TGTGCCACCAGCAGGGCTCAGGGAAATCAGCCCCAGCATTTT.

In its sample, this clonotype was seen a few times. The rearrangement links TRBV6-1 to TRBJ2-2; TRBD1 agrees at 7 bases. Unmatched junction bases numbered 5, after V lost 8 bases and J lost 2 bases. The CDR3 has 14 amino acids. CDR1 is MNHNS, CDR2 SASEGT, per germline. This CDR3 is CASGGQLNTGELFF. In nucleotides, the CDR3 is TGTGCCAGCGGGGGACAGTTAAACACCGGGGAGCTGTTTTTT.

The rearrangement links TRBV2 to TRBJ1-1; TRBD1 is a possible D gene (6 bases). The ends were cut back, 2 bases at V and 5 bases at J, with 12 bases in the middle. CDR1 and CDR2 from the germline V gene are SNHLY and FYNNEI. This CDR3 spans 14 amino acids. The CDR3 nucleotides are TGTGCCAGCAGTGAAAACAGGGCGCCGACTGAAGCTTTCTTT. Residues: CASSENRAPTEAFF.

This chain joins TRBV7-2 and TRBJ2-3; no definite D call. The V gene lost 3 bases and the J gene lost 5 bases, with 12 bases spanning the gap. Germline assignment: CDR1 SGHTA and CDR2 FQGNSA. The CDR3 covers 14 residues. The CDR3 loop reads CASSLVAVVDTQYF. As DNA, the CDR3 is TGTGCCAGCAGCTTGGTGGCGGTAGTAGATACGCAGTATTTT.

The gene calls are TRBV4-1 and TRBJ1-2; no firm D call. Trimming took off 1 base at V and 6 bases at J, with 9 bases between the two ends. This CDR3 has 13 residues. Germline V gene data show CDR1 as MGHRA and CDR2 as YSYEKL. CDR3 loop: CASSQGRGNGYTF. The DNA of the CDR3 is TGCGCCAGCAGCCAAGGACGAGGGAATGGCTACACCTTC.

This clonotype turned up a few times. The CDR3 DNA is TGTGCCATCAGTGAGCCTTCGCGGGAATACAATGAGCAGTTCTTC. Translation gives CAISEPSREYNEQFF. The genes are TRBV10-3 and TRBJ2-1; tentative D call: TRBD2 (6 bases). This CDR3 contains 15 residues. Deletions cut 2 bases from V and 4 bases from J, with 12 bases between. Looked up from germline, CDR1 is ENHRY and CDR2 is SYGVKD.